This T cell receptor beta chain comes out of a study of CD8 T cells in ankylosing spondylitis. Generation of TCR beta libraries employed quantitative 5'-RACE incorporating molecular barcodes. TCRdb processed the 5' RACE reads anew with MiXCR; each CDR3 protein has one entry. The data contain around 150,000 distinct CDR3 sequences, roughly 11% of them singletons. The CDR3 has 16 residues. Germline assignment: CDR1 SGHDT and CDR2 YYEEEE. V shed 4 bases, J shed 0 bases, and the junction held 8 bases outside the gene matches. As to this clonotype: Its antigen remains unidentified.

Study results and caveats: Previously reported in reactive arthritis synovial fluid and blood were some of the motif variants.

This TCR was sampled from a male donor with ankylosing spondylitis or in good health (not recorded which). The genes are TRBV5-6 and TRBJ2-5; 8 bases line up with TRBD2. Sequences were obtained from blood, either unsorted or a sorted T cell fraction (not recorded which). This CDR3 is CASSRSGMRDQETQYF. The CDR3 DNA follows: TGTGCCAGCAGCCGTAGCGGGATGAGGGACCAAGAGACCCAGTACTTC.